The TCR beta chain described here comes from a study of cytomegalovirus exposure and HLA in healthy donors. Broader study findings: The study assumed roughly uniform donor sequencing depth for presence/absence analyses.

PCR amplification relied on 60 Vbeta primers (plus 13 Jbeta primers). TCRdb's table, derived via immunoSEQ multiplex PCR, lists solely in-frame clones and lacks some. The sample contains 85,000 to 120,000 clones, about four fifths of which appear only once. CDR3 length: 14 residues. Germline CDR1 ENHRY, CDR2 SYGVKD. V dropped 4 bases and J dropped 7; count of bases not matched to a gene: 9. With regard to this clone: Its antigen is unidentified.

The sample consisted of PBMCs. This clonotype originated in a woman aged 45-65 years in good health and CMV-seropositive. The genes are TRBV10-3 and TRBJ1-2, with 7 bases aligning to TRBD1. The CDR3 loop reads CAISGETGRSGYTF. CDR3 coding DNA: TGTGCCATCAGTGGAGAGACAGGGAGAAGTGGCTACACCTTC.